The 17 T cell receptor beta chains reported below all come from one sample, sequenced in a study of blood T cell repertoires in COVID-19. Some clones are missing from TCRdb's copy, which holds only in-frame ones; the method was immunoSEQ multiplex PCR. The sample contains about 75,000 clones, less than 85% of which appear only once. Material for sequencing was peripheral blood. The receptors shown here come from a human donor with acute or convalescent COVID-19. The donor label of this sample is uncertain.

The rearrangement links TRBV5-5 to TRBJ1-6; TRBD1 is a possible D gene (5 bases). Germline CDR1 is SGHKS and CDR2 is YYEKEE (reference sequence). This CDR3 has 18 residues. Trimming removed 0 bases at V and 0 bases at J, with 13 bases between. CDR3 in amino acids: CASSLGQGGSSYNSPLHF. CDR3 nucleotide sequence: TGTGCCAGCAGCTTGGGGCAGGGAGGGAGCTCCTATAATTCACCCCTCCACTTT.

The V call is TRBV28, the J call TRBJ1-1; the match to TRBD1 covers 7 bases. J was trimmed by 8 bases and V by 2 bases; bases with no gene match: 5. The CDR3 runs to 13 residues. Germline V gives CDR1 MDHEN, CDR2 SYDVKM. This chain's CDR3 is CASSLEGDREAFF. As DNA, the CDR3 is TGTGCCAGCAGTTTAGAGGGGGACAGAGAAGCTTTCTTT.

The V and J genes are TRBV19 and TRBJ1-4, with a possible D match to TRBD1 (5 bases). This CDR3 is built from 12 residues. Trimming took off 9 bases at V and 5 bases at J, with 10 bases between the two ends. Per germline, CDR1 LNHDA and CDR2 SQIVND (reference sequence). CDR3 in DNA: TGTGCCAGCGGGGGGAGAAATGAAAAACTGTTTTTT. Translating gives CASGGRNEKLFF. The whole variable domain, filled in from reference TRBV19 and TRBJ1-4, reads DGGITQSPKYLFRKEGQNVTLSCEQNLNHDAMYWYRQDPGQGLRLIYYSQIVNDFQKGDIAEGYSVSREKKESFPLTVTSAQKNPTAFYLCASGGRNEKLFFGSGTQLSVL.

This chain uses TRBV14 with TRBJ2-7; tentatively, D is TRBD2 (5 bases). The CDR3 has 17 amino acids. V lost 0 bases and J lost 0, with 15 bases in between. Germline CDR1 reads SGHDN; CDR2 reads FVKESK. In DNA form, the CDR3 reads TGTGCCAGCAGCCAAGATCTCAGCCCGGGGTTCTCCTACGAGCAGTACTTC. Encoded protein: CASSQDLSPGFSYEQYF. The variable domain in full, with the rest retrieved from reference TRBV14 and TRBJ2-7, is EAGVTQFPSHSVIEKGQTVTLRCDPISGHDNLYWYRRVMGKEIKFLLHFVKESKQDESGMPNNRFLAERTGGTYSTLKVQPAELEDSGVYFCASSQDLSPGFSYEQYFGPGTRLTVT.

The chain is built from TRBV4-1 and TRBJ2-5; tentative D call: TRBD2 (6 bases). V was pared by 2 bases and J by 4 bases, with 8 bases between. Looked up from germline, CDR1 is MGHRA and CDR2 is YSYEKL. The CDR3 runs to 13 residues. CDR3 nucleotides: TGCGCCAGCAGCCAACCGGGAGCAGAGACCCAGTACTTC. It encodes CASSQPGAETQYF.

V gene TRBV18 combines with J gene TRBJ1-1; D is ambiguous. This CDR3 contains 13 residues. The V end lost 3 bases, the J end lost 4 bases, and 9 bases lay between the germline ends. Germline V lookup: CDR1 KGHSH, CDR2 LQKENI. CDR3 protein: CASSPRHSTEAFF. In DNA form, the CDR3 reads TGTGCCAGCTCACCGAGGCACTCCACTGAAGCTTTCTTT.

The chain links TRBV6-6 to TRBJ2-7, with 8 bases lining up with TRBD2. V trimming: 5 bases; J trimming: 3 bases; junction bases outside the gene matches: 12. This CDR3 has 16 residues. From germline, CDR1 is MNHNY and CDR2 SVGAGI (reference sequence). The chain's CDR3 is CASSPARSRGDYEQYV. The CDR3 nucleotides are TGTGCCAGCAGTCCTGCCCGATCGCGGGGGGACTACGAGCAGTACGTC.

The rearrangement links TRBV7-2 to TRBJ2-1; D is undetermined. V was clipped by 5 bases and J by 7 bases, with 15 bases between them. The CDR3 totals 14 residues. Germline V gene data show CDR1 as SGHTA and CDR2 as FQGNSA. As DNA, the CDR3 is TGTGCCAGCAGCCCCGAGGTAGCCGAGAATGAGCAGTTCTTC. Translated, it gives CASSPEVAENEQFF.

The chain uses TRBV27 and TRBJ2-7; D gene uncertain. Germline loops: CDR1 MNHEY, CDR2 SMNVEV (reference sequence). The CDR3 is made up of 13 amino acids. The V gene lost 5 bases and the J gene lost 1 base, with 9 bases spanning the gap. CDR3 protein: CASSVRVSYEQYF. The CDR3 DNA reads as TGTGCCAGCAGTGTTCGGGTTTCCTACGAGCAGTACTTC.

The rearrangement uses TRBV11-3 and TRBJ2-3, with D tentatively TRBD2 (5 bases). V gave up 1 base and J gave up 3 bases, with 14 bases separating them. In germline, CDR1 is SGHNT, CDR2 YENEEA. This CDR3 spans 16 amino acids. CDR3 region: CASSLARGDGTDTQYF. The CDR3 nucleotides are TGTGCCAGCAGCTTAGCCCGGGGAGACGGGACAGATACGCAGTATTTT.

The gene calls are TRBV3-1 (or the pseudogene TRBV3-2) and TRBJ2-7; the D gene is possibly TRBD2 (6 bases). Germline CDR1 and CDR2: LGHDT and YNNKEL (reference sequence). The germline V and J ends were trimmed by 3 bases and 6 bases, with 21 bases remaining between them. The CDR3 consists of 16 residues. For the CDR3, the DNA is TGTGCCAGCAGCCACGATTTGGCGACTAGATTCGGCGAGCAGTACTTC. As protein: CASSHDLATRFGEQYF.

V usage is TRBV4-3 and J usage is TRBJ2-7; TRBD2 matches 9 bases. CDR3 size: 17 residues. The V gene's germline CDR1 is LGHNA and CDR2 YSLEER. V lost 1 base to trimming and J lost 2 bases; unmatched junction nucleotides: 9. The CDR3 DNA follows: TGCGCCAGCAGCCAAGCCCTCCGGCGGGAGGGTCCCTACGAGCAGTACTTC. Its translation is CASSQALRREGPYEQYF.

The chain couples TRBV5-1 to TRBJ2-3; D perhaps matches TRBD1 (5 bases). Deletions cut 5 bases from V and 3 bases from J, with 13 bases between. Germline V CDR1 and CDR2: SGHRS, YFSETQ. This CDR3 comprises 14 residues. Written as DNA, the CDR3 is TGCGCCAGCAGGGGGCTCGGAACAACAGATACGCAGTATTTT. Encoded protein: CASRGLGTTDTQYF.

V usage is TRBV5-6 and J usage is TRBJ2-3; the match to TRBD2 covers 8 bases. The CDR3 has 16 residues. Germline V gene data show CDR1 as SGHDT and CDR2 as YYEEEE. The J segment lost 8 bases and the V segment lost 1 base, leaving 12 bases of the junction unmatched. The CDR3 loop reads CASSLRRGAALGTQYF. In DNA form, the CDR3 reads TGTGCCAGCAGCTTGAGGCGGGGGGCCGCCCTAGGTACGCAGTATTTT.

The chain links TRBV11-2 to TRBJ2-3, with D uncertain. This CDR3 has 14 residues. Trimming stripped 1 base from V and 2 bases from J, with 7 bases between. In germline, CDR1 is SGHAT, CDR2 FQNNGV. CDR3 sequence reads: CASSLATITDTQYF. The DNA of the CDR3 is TGTGCCAGCAGCTTAGCGACAATCACAGATACGCAGTATTTT. The whole variable domain, remainder taken from reference TRBV11-2 and TRBJ2-3, is EAGVAQSPRYKIIEKRQSVAFWCNPISGHATLYWYQQILGQGPKLLIQFQNNGVVDDSQLPKDRFSAERLKGVDSTLKIQPAKLEDSAVYLCASSLATITDTQYFGPGTRLTVL.

The chain couples TRBV5-1 to TRBJ2-5; 7 bases are a match to TRBD1. The V and J ends lost 4 bases and 5 bases, in that order; junction bases with no gene match: 8. Germline V gene sequence: CDR1 SGHRS, CDR2 YFSETQ. This CDR3 region has 14 residues. For the CDR3, the DNA is TGCGCCAGCAGCAGGTACAGGGGCGGGGAGACCCAGTACTTC. Its translation: CASSRYRGGETQYF.

V and J are TRBV5-1 and TRBJ1-2; TRBD1 might be the D (6 bases). V dropped 0 bases and J dropped 4 bases, with 16 bases sitting between them. The CDR3 extends over 16 amino acids. Germline V lookup: CDR1 SGHRS, CDR2 YFSETQ. The CDR3: CASSLGDKSASYGYTF. CDR3 nucleotide sequence: TGCGCCAGCAGCTTGGGGGACAAGTCGGCTTCCTATGGCTACACCTTC.